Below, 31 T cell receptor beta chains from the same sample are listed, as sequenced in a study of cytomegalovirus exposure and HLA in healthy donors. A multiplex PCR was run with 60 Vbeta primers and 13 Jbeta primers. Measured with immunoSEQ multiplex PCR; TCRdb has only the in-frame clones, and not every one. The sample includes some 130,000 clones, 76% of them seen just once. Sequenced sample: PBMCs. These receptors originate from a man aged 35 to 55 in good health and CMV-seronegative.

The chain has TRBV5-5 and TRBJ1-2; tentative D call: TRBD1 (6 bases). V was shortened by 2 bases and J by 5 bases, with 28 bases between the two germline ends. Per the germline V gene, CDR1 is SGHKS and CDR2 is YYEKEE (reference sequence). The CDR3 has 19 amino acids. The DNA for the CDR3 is TGTGCCAGCAGCTTTTCAGGGGCAGGGTATACCACTGATTGGTATGGCTACACCTTC. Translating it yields CASSFSGAGYTTDWYGYTF.

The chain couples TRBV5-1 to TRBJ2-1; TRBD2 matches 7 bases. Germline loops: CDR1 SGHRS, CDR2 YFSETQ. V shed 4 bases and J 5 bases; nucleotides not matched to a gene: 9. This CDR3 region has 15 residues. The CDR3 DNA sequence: TGCGCCAGCAGCCGGGACCCCCGGGGGGACAATGAGCAGTTCTTC. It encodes CASSRDPRGDNEQFF.

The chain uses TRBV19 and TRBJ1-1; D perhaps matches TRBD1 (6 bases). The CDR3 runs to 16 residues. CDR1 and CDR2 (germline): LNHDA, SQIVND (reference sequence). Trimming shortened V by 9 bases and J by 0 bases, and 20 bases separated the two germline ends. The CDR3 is CASQFLAGAVNTEAFF. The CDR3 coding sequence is TGTGCCAGCCAGTTCCTGGCGGGGGCCGTGAACACTGAAGCTTTCTTT.

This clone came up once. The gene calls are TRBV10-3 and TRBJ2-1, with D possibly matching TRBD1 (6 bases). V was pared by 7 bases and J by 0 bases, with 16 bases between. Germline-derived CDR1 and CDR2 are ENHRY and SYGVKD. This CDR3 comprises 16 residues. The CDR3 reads CAIKSSTGSSYNEQFF. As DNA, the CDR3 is TGTGCCATCAAGTCGAGCACAGGGAGCTCCTACAATGAGCAGTTCTTC.

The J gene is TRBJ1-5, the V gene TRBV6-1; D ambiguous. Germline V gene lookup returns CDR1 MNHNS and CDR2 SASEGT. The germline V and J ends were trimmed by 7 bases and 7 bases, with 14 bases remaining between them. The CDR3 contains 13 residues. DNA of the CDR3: TGTGCCAGCACCGCGTGGGAGGAGCAGCCCCAGCATTTT. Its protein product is CASTAWEEQPQHF.

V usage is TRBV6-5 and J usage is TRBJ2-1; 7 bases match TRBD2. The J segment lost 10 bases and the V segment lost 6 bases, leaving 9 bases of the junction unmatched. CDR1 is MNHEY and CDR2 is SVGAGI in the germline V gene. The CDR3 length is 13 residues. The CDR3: CASRRERRGEQFF. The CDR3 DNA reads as TGTGCCAGCAGGCGGGAGAGACGAGGCGAGCAGTTCTTC.

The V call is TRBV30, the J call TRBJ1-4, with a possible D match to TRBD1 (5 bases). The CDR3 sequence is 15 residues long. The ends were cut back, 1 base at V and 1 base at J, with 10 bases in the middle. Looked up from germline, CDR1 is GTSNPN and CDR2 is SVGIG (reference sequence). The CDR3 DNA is TGTGCCTGGAGTGATGACAGCTTAACTAATGAAAAACTGTTTTTT. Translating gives CAWSDDSLTNEKLFF.

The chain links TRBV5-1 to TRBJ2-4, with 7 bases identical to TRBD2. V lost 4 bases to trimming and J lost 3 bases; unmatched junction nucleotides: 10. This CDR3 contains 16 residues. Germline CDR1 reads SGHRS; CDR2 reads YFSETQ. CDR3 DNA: TGCGCCAGCAGCCCAGTCTTCGGGGAGGGCAAAAACATTCAGTACTTC. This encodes CASSPVFGEGKNIQYF.

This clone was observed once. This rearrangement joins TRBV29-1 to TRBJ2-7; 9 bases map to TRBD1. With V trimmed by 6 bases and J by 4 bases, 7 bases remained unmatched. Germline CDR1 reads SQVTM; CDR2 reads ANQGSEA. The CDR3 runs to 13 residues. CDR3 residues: CSVTTGGVYEQYF. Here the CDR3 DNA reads TGCAGCGTCACCACAGGGGGCGTATACGAGCAGTACTTC.

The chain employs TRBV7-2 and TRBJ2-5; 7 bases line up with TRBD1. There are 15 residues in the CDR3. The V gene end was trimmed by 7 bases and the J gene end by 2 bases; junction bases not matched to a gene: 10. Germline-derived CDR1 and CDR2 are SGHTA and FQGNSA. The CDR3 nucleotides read TGTGCCAGCATCCTTGGGGACAGACCTCAAGAGACCCAGTACTTC. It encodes CASILGDRPQETQYF.

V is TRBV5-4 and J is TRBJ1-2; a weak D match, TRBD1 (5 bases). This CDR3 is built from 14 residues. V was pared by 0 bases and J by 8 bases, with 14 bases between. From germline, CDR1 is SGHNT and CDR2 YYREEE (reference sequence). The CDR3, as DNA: TGTGCCAGCAGCTTGGCCGGATCAGGGCTCGGCTACACCTTC. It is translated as CASSLAGSGLGYTF.

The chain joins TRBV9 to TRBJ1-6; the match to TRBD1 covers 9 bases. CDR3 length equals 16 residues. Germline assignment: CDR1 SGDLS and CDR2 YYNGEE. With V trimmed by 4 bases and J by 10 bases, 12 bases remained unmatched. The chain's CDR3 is CASSPLGGTGYSPLHF. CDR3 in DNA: TGTGCCAGCAGCCCCCTAGGTGGGACAGGGTACTCACCCCTCCACTTT.

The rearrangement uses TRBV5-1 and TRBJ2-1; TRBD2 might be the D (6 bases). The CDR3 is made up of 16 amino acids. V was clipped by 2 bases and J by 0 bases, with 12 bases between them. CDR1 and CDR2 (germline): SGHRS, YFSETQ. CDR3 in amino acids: CASSFLGGSSYNEQFF. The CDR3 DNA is TGCGCCAGCAGCTTCTTGGGGGGTAGCTCCTACAATGAGCAGTTCTTC.

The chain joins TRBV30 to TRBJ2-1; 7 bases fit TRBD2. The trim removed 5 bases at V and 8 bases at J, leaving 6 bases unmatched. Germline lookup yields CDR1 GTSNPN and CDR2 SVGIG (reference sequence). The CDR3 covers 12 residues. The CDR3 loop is CAWSRRGYEQFF. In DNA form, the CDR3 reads TGTGCCTGGTCCCGGCGGGGGTATGAGCAGTTCTTC.

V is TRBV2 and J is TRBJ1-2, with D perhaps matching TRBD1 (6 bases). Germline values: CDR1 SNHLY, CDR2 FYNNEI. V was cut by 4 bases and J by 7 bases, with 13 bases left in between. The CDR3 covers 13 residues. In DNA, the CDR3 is TGTGCCAGCAGTGTGCTCAGGGGCGGTGGCTACACCTTC. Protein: CASSVLRGGGYTF.

This chain's CDR3 is CASSWDRYYGYTF. The CDR3 DNA reads TGTGCCAGCAGTTGGGACAGGTACTATGGCTACACCTTC. This chain links TRBV27 with TRBJ1-2; 8 bases map to TRBD1. Germline V CDR1 and CDR2: MNHEY, SMNVEV (reference sequence). Germline trimming cut 4 bases from V and 3 bases from J; bases unmatched to any gene: 1. The CDR3 sequence is 13 residues long.

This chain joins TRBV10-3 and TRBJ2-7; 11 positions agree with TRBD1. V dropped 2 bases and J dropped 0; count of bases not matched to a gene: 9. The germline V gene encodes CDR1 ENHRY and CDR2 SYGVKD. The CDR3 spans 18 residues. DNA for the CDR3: TGTGCCATCAGTGAGGGACAGGGGGCTTTTTATGGCTCCTACGAGCAGTACTTC. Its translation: CAISEGQGAFYGSYEQYF.

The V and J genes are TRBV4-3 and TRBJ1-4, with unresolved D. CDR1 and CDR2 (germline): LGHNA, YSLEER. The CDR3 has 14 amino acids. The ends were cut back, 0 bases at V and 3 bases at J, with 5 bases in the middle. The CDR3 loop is CASSQESANEKLFF. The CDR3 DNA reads TGCGCCAGCAGCCAAGAGAGTGCTAATGAAAAACTGTTTTTT.

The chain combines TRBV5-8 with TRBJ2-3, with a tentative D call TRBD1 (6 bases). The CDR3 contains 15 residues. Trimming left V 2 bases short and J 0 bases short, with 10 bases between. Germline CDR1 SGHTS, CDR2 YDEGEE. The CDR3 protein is CASSLQGPSTDTQYF. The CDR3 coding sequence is TGTGCCAGCAGCTTACAGGGACCTAGCACAGATACGCAGTATTTT.

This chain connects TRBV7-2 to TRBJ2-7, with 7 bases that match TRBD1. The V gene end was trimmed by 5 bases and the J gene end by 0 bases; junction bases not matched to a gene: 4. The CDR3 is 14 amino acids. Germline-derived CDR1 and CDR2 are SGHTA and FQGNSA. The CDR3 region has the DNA TGTGCCAGCAGCCACAGGGGAAGCTCCTACGAGCAGTACTTC. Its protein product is CASSHRGSSYEQYF.

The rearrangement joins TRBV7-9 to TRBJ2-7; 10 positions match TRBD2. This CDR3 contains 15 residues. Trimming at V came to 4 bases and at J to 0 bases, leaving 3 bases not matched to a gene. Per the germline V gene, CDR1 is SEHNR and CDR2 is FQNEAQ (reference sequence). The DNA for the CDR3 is TGTGCCAGCAGCTCGGGACTAGCGACCTCCTACGAGCAGTACTTC. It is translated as CASSSGLATSYEQYF.

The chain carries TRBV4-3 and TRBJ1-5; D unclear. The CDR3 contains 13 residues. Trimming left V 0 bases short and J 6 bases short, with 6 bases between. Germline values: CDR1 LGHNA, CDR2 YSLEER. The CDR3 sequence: CASSQDHSQPQHF. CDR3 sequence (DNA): TGCGCCAGCAGCCAAGATCACAGTCAGCCCCAGCATTTT.

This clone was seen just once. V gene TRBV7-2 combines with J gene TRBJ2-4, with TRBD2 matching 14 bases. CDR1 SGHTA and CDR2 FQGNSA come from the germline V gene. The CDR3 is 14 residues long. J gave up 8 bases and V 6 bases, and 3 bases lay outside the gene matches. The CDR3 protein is CASRTSGGVDIQYF. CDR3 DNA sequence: TGTGCCAGCAGGACTAGCGGGGGGGTTGACATTCAGTACTTC.

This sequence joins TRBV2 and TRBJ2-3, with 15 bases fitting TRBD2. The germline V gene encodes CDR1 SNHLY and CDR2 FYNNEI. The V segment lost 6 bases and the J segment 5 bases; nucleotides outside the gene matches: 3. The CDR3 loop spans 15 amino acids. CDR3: CASRPGLAGGDTQYF. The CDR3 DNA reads TGTGCCAGCAGGCCGGGACTAGCGGGGGGAGATACGCAGTATTTT.

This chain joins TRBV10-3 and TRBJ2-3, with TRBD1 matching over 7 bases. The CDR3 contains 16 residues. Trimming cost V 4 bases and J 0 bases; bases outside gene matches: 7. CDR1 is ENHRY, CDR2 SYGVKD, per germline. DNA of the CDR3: TGTGCCATCAGTGGGGTGCCGGGACAGAGCACAGATACGCAGTATTTT. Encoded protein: CAISGVPGQSTDTQYF.

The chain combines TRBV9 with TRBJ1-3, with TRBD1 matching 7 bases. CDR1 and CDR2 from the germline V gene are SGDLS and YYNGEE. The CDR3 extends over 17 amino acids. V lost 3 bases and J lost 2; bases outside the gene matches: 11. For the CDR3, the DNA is TGTGCCAGCAGCGCGGATCCTGGACAGGCCCCTGGAAACACCATATATTTT. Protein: CASSADPGQAPGNTIYF.

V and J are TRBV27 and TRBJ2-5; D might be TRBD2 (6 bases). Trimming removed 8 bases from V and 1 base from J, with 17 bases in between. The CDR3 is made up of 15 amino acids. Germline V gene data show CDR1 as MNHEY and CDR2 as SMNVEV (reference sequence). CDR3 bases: TGTGCCAGCGCTCCACCGGGAGCGTCCCAAGAGACCCAGTACTTC. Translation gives CASAPPGASQETQYF.

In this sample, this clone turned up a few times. The CDR3 loop reads CASSPGQLEAFF. CDR3 nucleotides: TGTGCCAGCAGTCCCGGACAGCTCGAAGCTTTCTTT. The V and J genes are TRBV6-5 and TRBJ1-1; a weak D match, TRBD1 (6 bases). Trimming shortened V by 5 bases and J by 8 bases, and 12 bases separated the two germline ends. The length of the CDR3 is 12 residues. Germline V gives CDR1 MNHEY, CDR2 SVGAGI.

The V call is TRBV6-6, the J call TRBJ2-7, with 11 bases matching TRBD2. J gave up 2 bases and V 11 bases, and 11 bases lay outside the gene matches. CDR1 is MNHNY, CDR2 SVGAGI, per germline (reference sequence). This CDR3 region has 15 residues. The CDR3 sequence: CAVQERLAGPYEQYF. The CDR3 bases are TGTGCCGTACAAGAGCGACTAGCGGGACCCTACGAGCAGTACTTC.

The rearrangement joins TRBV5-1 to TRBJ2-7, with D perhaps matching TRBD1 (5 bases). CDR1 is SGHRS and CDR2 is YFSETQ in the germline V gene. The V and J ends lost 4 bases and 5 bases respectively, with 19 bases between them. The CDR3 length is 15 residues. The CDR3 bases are TGCGCCAGCAGCCCGCCCCTGCAGGGTTTACACGAGCAGTACTTC. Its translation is CASSPPLQGLHEQYF.

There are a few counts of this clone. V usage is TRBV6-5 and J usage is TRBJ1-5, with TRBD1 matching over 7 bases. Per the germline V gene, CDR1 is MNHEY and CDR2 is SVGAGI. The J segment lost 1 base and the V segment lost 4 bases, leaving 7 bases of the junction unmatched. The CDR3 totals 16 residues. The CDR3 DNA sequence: TGTGCCAGCAGTTCCCGACAGGGCGACAGCAATCAGCCCCAGCATTTT. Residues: CASSSRQGDSNQPQHF.